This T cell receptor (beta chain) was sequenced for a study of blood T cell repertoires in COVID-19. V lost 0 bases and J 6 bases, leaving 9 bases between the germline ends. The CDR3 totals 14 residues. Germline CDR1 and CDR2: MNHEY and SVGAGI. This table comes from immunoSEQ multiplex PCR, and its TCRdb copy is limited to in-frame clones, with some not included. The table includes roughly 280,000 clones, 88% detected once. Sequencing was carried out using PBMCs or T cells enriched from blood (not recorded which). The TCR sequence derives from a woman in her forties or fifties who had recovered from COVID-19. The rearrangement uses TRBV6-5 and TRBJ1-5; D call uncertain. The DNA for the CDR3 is TGTGCCAGCAGTTACTCGATCGGGGTTCAGCCCCAGCATTTT. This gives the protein CASSYSIGVQPQHF.